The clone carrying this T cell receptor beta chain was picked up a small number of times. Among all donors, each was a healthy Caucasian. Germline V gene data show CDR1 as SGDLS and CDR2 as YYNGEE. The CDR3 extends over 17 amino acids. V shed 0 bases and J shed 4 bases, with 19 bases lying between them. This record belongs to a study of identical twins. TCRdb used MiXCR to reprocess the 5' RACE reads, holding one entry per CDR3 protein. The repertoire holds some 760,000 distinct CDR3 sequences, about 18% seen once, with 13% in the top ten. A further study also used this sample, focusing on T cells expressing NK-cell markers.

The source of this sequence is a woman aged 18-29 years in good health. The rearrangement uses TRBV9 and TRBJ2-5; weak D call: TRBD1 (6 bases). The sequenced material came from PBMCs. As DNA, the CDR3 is TGTGCCAGCAGCGTAGGCCCCCTTTTCCTGACAGGAGAGACCCAGTACTTC. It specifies CASSVGPLFLTGETQYF.